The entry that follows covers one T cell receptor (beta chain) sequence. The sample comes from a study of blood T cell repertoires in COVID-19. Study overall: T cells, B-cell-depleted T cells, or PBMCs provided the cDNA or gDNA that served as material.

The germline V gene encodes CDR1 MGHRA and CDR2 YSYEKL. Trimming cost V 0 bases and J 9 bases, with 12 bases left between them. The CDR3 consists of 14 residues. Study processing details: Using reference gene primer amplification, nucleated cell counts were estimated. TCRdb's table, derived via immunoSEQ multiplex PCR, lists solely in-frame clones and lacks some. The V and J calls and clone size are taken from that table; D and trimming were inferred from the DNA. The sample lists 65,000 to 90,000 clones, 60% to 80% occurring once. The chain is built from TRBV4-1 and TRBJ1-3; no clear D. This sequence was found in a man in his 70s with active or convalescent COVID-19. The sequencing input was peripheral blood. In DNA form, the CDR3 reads TGCGCCAGCAGCCAAGATCGAGGAGAAAGCACCATATATTTT. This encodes CASSQDRGESTIYF.